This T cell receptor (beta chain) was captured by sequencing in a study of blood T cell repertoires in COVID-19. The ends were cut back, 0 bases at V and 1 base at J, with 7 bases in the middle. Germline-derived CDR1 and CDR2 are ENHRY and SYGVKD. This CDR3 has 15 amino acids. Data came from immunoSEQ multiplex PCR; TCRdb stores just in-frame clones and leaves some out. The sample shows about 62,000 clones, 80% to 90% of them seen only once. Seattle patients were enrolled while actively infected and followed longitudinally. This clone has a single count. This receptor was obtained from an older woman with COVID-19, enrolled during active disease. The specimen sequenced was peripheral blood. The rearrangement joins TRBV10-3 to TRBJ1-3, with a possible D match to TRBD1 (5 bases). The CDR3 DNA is TGTGCCATCAGTGAGTCTGGGGGGTCTGGAAACACCATATATTTT. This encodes CAISESGGSGNTIYF.